Listed below are T cell receptor beta chains from one sample, sequenced in a study of OX40 agonist ivuxolimab in advanced cancers. The repertoire was sequenced with immunoSEQ multiplex PCR; TCRdb's copy has only in-frame clones and lacks some. The sample holds 35,000 to 40,000 clones, around 92% seen once. The source material was CD4+ or CD8+ T cells sorted from blood, sampled in a trial of the OX40 agonist ivuxolimab. All receptors derive from an adult with an advanced solid tumor such as melanoma, head and neck, liver or kidney cancer. Each CDR3 is given with its conserved first and last residue. The order of the fields is J gene, CDR3 length, V gene, CDR3 protein.

>TRBJ2-2|11|TRBV7-8
CASTYTGELFF
>TRBJ2-1|15|TRBV14
CASSQVTGAWNEQFF
>TRBJ1-1|15|TRBV4-2
CASSQRQGSSTEAFF
>TRBJ2-4|16|TRBV10-3
CAISESRGLAKNIQYF
>TRBJ2-2|17|TRBV5-5
CASSQMGLAGATGELFF
>TRBJ1-2|15|TRBV13
CASSIGTGGSRGYTF
>TRBJ2-5|14|TRBV5-8
CASSLGLAQETQYF
>TRBJ1-2|12|TRBV10-2
CASSTSNYGYTF
>TRBJ2-4|15|TRBV28
CASETSAQAKNIQYF
>TRBJ1-2|13|TRBV13
CASSLRGTYGYTF
>TRBJ2-7|11|TRBV29-1
CSVWVDYEQYF
>TRBJ2-3|16|TRBV6-6
CASSQPPGAGTDTQYF
>TRBJ2-2|13|TRBV25-1
CASSGYNTGELFF
>TRBJ2-2|15|TRBV7-9
CASSLSGVETGELFF
>TRBJ2-2|14|TRBV2
CASRPGQGTGELFF
>TRBJ1-1|12|TRBV6-6
CASTGMGTEAFF
>TRBJ2-1|14|TRBV28
CASSYYSSYNEQFF
>TRBJ2-1|11|TRBV30
CAWSVSHEQFF
>TRBJ1-4|15|TRBV2
CASTPMVGIDEKLFF
>TRBJ1-2|13|TRBV11-2
CASSLGFSSGYTF